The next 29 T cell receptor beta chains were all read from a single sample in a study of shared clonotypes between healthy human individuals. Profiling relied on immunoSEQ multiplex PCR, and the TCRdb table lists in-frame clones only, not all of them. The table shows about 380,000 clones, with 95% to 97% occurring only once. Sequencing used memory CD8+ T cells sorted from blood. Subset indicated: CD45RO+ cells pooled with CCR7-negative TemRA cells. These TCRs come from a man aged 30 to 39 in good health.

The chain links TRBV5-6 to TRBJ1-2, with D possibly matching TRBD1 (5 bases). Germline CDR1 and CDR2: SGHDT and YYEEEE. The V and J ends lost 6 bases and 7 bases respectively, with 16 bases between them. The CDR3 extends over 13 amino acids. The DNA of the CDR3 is TGTGCCAGCATCCAGGGTTTCCGTGGTGGCTACACCTTC. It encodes CASIQGFRGGYTF.

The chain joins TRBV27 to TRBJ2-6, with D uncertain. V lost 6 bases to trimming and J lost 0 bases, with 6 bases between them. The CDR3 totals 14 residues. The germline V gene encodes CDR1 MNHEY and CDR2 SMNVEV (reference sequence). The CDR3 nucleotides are TGTGCCAGCAGGTTGAGCTCTGGGGCCAACGTCCTGACTTTC. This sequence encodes CASRLSSGANVLTF.

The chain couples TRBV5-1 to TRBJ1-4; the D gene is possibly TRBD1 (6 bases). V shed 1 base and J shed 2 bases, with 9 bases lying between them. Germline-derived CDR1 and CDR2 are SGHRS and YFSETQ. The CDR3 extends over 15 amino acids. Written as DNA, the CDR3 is TGCGCCAGCAGCTTGATCGGGGGCACTAATGAAAAACTGTTTTTT. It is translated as CASSLIGGTNEKLFF. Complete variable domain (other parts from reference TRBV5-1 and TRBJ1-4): KAGVTQTPRYLIKTRGQQVTLSCSPISGHRSVSWYQQTPGQGLQFLFEYFSETQRNKGNFPGRFSGRQFSNSRSEMNVSTLELGDSALYLCASSLIGGTNEKLFFGSGTQLSVL.

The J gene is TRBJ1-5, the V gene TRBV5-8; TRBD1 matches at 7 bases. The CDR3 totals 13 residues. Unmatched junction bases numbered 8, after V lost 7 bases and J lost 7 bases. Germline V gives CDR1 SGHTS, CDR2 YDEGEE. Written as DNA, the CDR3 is TGTGCCAGCCGCAGGACAGGTGAACAGCCCCAGCATTTT. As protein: CASRRTGEQPQHF.

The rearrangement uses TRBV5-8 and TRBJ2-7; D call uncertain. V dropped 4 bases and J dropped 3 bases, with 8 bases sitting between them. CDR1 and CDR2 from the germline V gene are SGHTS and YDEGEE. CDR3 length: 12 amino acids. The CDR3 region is CASSPTGYEQYF. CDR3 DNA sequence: TGTGCCAGCAGCCCAACGGGCTACGAGCAGTACTTC.

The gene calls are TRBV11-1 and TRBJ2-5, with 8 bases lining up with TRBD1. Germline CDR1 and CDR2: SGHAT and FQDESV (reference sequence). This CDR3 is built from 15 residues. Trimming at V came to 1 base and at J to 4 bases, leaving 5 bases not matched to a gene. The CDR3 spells CASSLVQGVRETQYF. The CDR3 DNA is TGTGCCAGCAGCTTAGTACAGGGGGTTCGAGAGACCCAGTACTTC. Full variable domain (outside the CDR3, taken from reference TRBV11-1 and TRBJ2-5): EAEVAQSPRYKITEKSQAVAFWCDPISGHATLYWYRQILGQGPELLVQFQDESVVDDSQLPKDRFSAERLKGVDSTLKIQPAELGDSAMYLCASSLVQGVRETQYFGPGTRLLVL.

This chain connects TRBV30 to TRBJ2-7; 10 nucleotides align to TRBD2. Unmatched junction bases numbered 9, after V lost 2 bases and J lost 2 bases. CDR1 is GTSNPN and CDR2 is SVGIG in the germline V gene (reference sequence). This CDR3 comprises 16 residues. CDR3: CAWSPRLAGRAYEQYF. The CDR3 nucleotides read TGTGCCTGGAGTCCACGACTAGCGGGCCGTGCCTACGAGCAGTACTTC.

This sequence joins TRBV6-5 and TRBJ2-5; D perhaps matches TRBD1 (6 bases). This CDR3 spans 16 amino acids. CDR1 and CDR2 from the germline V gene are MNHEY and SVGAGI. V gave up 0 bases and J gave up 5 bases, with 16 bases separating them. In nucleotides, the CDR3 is TGTGCCAGCAGTTACTCAGGACAGCCCTTGGGTGAGACCCAGTACTTC. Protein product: CASSYSGQPLGETQYF.

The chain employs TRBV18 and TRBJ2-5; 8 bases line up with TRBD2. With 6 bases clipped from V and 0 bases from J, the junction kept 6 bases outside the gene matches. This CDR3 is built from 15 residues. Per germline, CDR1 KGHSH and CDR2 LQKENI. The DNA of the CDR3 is TGTGCCAGCTCCCCTCTAGCGGGCTACCAAGAGACCCAGTACTTC. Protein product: CASSPLAGYQETQYF.

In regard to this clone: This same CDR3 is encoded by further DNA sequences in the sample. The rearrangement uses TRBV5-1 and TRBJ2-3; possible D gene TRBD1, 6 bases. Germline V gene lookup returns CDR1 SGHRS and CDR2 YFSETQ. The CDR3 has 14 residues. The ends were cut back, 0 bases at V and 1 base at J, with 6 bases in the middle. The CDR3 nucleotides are TGCGCCAGCAGCTTGGCAGGGGGCACAGATACGCAGTATTTT. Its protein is CASSLAGGTDTQYF.

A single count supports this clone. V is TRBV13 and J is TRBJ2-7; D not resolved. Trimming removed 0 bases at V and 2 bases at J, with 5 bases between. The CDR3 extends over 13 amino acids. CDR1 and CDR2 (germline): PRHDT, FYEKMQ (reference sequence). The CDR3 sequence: CASSLGGPYEQYF. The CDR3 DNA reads TGTGCCAGCAGCTTAGGCGGACCCTACGAGCAGTACTTC.

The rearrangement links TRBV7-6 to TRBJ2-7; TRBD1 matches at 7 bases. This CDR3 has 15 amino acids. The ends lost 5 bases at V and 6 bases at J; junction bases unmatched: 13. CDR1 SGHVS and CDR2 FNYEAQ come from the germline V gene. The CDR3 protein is CASSPREGQATEQYF. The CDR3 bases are TGTGCCAGCAGCCCCAGGGAAGGACAGGCCACCGAGCAGTACTTC. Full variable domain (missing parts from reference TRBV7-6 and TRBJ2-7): GAGVSQSPRYKVTKRGQDVALRCDPISGHVSLYWYRQALGQGPEFLTYFNYEAQQDKSGLPNDRFSAERPEGSISTLTIQRTEQRDSAMYRCASSPREGQATEQYFGPGTRLTVT.

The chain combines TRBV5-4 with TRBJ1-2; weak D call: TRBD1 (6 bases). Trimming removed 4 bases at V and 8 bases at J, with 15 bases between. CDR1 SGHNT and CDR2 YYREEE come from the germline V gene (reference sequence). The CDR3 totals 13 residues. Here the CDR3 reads CASSPTGTGGYTF. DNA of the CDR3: TGTGCCAGCAGCCCCACAGGGACGGGGGGCTACACCTTC.

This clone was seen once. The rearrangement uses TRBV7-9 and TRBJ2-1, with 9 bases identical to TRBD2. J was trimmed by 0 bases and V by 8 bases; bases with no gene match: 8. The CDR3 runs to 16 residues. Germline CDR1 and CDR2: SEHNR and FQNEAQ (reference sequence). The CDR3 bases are TGTGCCAGCCATCCTAGCGGGATGGGCTCCTACAATGAGCAGTTCTTC. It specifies CASHPSGMGSYNEQFF.

The CDR3 protein is CASSLAPGQGKTEAFF. In DNA form, the CDR3 reads TGTGCCAGCAGCTTAGCCCCAGGACAGGGAAAGACTGAAGCTTTCTTT. The chain combines TRBV7-2 with TRBJ1-1, with TRBD1 matching 8 bases. The CDR3 consists of 16 residues. The germline CDR1 and CDR2 sequences are SGHTA and FQGNSA. V trimming: 0 bases; J trimming: 5 bases; junction bases outside the gene matches: 8.

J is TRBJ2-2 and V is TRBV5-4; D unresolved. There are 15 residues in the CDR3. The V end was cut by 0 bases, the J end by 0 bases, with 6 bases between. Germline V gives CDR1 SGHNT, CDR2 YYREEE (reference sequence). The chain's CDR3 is CASSLAQANTGELFF. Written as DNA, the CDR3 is TGTGCCAGCAGCTTGGCCCAGGCGAACACCGGGGAGCTGTTTTTT.

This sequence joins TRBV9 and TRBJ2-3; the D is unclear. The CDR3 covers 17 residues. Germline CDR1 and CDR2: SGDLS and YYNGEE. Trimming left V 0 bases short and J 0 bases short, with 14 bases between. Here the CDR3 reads CASSVAGVYTSTDTQYF. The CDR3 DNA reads TGTGCCAGCAGCGTAGCTGGGGTGTATACTAGCACAGATACGCAGTATTTT.

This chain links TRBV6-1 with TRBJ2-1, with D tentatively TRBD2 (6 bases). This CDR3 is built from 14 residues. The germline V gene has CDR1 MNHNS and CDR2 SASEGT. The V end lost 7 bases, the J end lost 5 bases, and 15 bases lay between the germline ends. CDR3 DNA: TGTGCCAGCAAGAGCGGGTCGAATAACAATGAGCAGTTCTTC. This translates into CASKSGSNNNEQFF.

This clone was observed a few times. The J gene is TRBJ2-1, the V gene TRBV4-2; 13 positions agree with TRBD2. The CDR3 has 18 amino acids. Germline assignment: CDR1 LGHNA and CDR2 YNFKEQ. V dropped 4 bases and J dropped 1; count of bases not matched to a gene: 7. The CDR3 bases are TGTGCCAGCAGCCGCGGGACTAGCGGGACCCATTCCTACAATGAGCAGTTCTTC. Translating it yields CASSRGTSGTHSYNEQFF.

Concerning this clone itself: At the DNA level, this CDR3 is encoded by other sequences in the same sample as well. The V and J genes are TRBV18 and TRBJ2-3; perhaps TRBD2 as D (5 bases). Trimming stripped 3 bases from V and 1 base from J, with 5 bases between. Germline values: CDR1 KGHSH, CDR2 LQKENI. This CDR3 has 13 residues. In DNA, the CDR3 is TGTGCCAGCTCACCCGGGGGCACAGATACGCAGTATTTT. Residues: CASSPGGTDTQYF. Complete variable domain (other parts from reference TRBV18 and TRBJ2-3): NAGVMQNPRHLVRRRGQEARLRCSPMKGHSHVYWYRQLPEEGLKFMVYLQKENIIDESGMPKERFSAEFPKEGPSILRIQQVVRGDSAAYFCASSPGGTDTQYFGPGTRLTVL.

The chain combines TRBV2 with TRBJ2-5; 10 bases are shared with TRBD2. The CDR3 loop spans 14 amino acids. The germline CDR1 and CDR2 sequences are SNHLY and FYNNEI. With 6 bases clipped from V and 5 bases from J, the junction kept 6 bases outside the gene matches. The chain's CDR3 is CASRRTSGAETQYF. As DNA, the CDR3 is TGTGCCAGCAGGAGAACTAGCGGGGCGGAGACCCAGTACTTC. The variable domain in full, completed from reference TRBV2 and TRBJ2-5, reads EPEVTQTPSHQVTQMGQEVILRCVPISNHLYFYWYRQILGQKVEFLVSFYNNEISEKSEIFDDQFSVERPDGSNFTLKIRSTKLEDSAMYFCASRRTSGAETQYFGPGTRLLVL.

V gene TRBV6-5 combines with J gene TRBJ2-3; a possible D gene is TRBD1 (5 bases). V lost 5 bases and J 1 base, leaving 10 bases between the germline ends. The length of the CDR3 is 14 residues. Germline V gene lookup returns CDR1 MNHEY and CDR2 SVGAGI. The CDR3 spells CASSLSRGTDTQYF. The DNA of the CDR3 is TGTGCCAGCAGTCTGAGCAGGGGCACAGATACGCAGTATTTT.

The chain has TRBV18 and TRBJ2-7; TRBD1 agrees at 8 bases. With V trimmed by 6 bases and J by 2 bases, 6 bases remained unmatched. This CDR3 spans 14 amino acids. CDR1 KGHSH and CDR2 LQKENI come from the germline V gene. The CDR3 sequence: CASSAGGRAYEQYF. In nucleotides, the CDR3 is TGTGCCAGCTCTGCAGGGGGCAGGGCCTACGAGCAGTACTTC. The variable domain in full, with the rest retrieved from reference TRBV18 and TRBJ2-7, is NAGVMQNPRHLVRRRGQEARLRCSPMKGHSHVYWYRQLPEEGLKFMVYLQKENIIDESGMPKERFSAEFPKEGPSILRIQQVVRGDSAAYFCASSAGGRAYEQYFGPGTRLTVT.

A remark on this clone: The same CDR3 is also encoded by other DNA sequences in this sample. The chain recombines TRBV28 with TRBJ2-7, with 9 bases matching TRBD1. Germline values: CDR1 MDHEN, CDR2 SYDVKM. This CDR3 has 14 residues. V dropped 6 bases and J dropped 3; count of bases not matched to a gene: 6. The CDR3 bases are TGTGCCAGCAGGCGCCCGGGACAGGGCTACGAGCAGTACTTC. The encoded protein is CASRRPGQGYEQYF. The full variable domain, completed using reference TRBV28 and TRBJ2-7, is DVKVTQSSRYLVKRTGEKVFLECVQDMDHENMFWYRQDPGLGLRLIYFSYDVKMKEKGDIPEGYSVSREKKERFSLILESASTNQTSMYLCASRRPGQGYEQYFGPGTRLTVT.

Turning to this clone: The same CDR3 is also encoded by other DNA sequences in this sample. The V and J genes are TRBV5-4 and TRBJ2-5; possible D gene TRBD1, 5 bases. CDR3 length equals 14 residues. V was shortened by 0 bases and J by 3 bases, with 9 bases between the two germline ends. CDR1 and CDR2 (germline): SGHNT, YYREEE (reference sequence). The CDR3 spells CASSLGGREETQYF. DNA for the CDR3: TGTGCCAGCAGCTTGGGGGGCCGGGAAGAGACCCAGTACTTC. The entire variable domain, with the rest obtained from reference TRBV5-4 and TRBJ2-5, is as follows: ETGVTQSPTHLIKTRGQQVTLRCSSQSGHNTVSWYQQALGQGPQFIFQYYREEENGRGNFPPRFSGLQFPNYSSELNVNALELDDSALYLCASSLGGREETQYFGPGTRLLVL.

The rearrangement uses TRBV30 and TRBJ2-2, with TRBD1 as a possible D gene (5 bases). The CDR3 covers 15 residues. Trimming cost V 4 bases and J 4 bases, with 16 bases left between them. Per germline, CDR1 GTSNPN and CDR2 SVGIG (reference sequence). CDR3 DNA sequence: TGTGCCTGGAAGGGGAAGGGGCTACCCACCGGGGAGCTGTTTTTT. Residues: CAWKGKGLPTGELFF.

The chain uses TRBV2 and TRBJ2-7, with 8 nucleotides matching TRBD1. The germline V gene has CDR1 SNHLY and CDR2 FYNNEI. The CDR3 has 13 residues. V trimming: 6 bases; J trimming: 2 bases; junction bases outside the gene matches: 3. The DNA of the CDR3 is TGTGCCAGCAGGATGGGACAGGCCTACGAGCAGTACTTC. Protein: CASRMGQAYEQYF.

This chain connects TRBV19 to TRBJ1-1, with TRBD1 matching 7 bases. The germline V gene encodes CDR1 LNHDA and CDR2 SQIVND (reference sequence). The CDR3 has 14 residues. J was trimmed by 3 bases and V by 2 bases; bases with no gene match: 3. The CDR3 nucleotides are TGTGCCAGTAGTATAACAGGGGTGGACACTGAAGCTTTCTTT. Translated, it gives CASSITGVDTEAFF. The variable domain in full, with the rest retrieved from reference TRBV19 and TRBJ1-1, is DGGITQSPKYLFRKEGQNVTLSCEQNLNHDAMYWYRQDPGQGLRLIYYSQIVNDFQKGDIAEGYSVSREKKESFPLTVTSAQKNPTAFYLCASSITGVDTEAFFGQGTRLTVV.

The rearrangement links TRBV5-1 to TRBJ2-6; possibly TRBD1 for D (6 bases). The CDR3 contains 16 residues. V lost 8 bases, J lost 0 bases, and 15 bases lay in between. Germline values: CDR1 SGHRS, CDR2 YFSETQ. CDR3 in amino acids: CARTTGFGSGANVLTF. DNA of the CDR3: TGCGCCAGAACAACAGGGTTTGGCTCTGGGGCCAACGTCCTGACTTTC.